Shown below are 12 T cell receptor beta chains from a single sample sequenced in a study of Tregs in tolerant kidney transplant recipients. The table came from immunoSEQ multiplex PCR; TCRdb's copy has only in-frame clones and leaves some out. The repertoire holds hundreds of thousands of clones, with around 82% as singletons. Sequencing was carried out using CD4+ T cells from blood. The origin of the receptors is a human donor in good health.

V is TRBV6-4 and J is TRBJ1-3; TRBD1 matches 8 bases. With 2 bases clipped from V and 1 base from J, the junction kept 19 bases outside the gene matches. The length of the CDR3 is 21 residues. The V gene's germline CDR1 is MRHNA and CDR2 SNTAGT. As DNA, the CDR3 is TGTGCCAGCAGTGACGGTCGTGGCCGGACAGGGCTAATTATTTCTGGAAACACCATATATTTT. It yields the protein CASSDGRGRTGLIISGNTIYF.

This clone was seen just once. This chain joins TRBV7-2 and TRBJ2-7, with D unresolved. V shed 1 base and J shed 2 bases, with 9 bases lying between them. The CDR3 sequence is 14 residues long. Per the germline V gene, CDR1 is SGHTA and CDR2 is FQGNSA. CDR3 in DNA: TGTGCCAGCAGCTTAGGCGGACCCCCCTACGAGCAGTACTTC. It is translated as CASSLGGPPYEQYF.

The J gene is TRBJ2-5, the V gene TRBV11-2; D is possibly TRBD1 or TRBD2 (5 bases each). Looked up from germline, CDR1 is SGHAT and CDR2 is FQNNGV. The CDR3 spans 14 residues. Trimming took 0 bases from V and 7 from J, leaving 12 bases between them. The CDR3 loop reads CASSLESRDGTQYF. CDR3 DNA: TGTGCCAGCAGCTTAGAGTCCAGGGACGGGACCCAGTACTTC.

This sequence joins TRBV6-6 and TRBJ1-5, with D possibly matching TRBD1 (6 bases). Germline lookup yields CDR1 MNHNY and CDR2 SVGAGI (reference sequence). V was pared by 2 bases and J by 3 bases, with 11 bases between. This CDR3 spans 15 amino acids. The CDR3 nucleotides are TGTGCCAGCAGTTACGCAGGGGATTACAATCAGCCCCAGCATTTT. Its translation: CASSYAGDYNQPQHF.

The count of this clone is one. The chain is built from TRBV19 and TRBJ1-2; the D gene is possibly TRBD1 (6 bases). Trimming cost V 8 bases and J 8 bases, with 21 bases left between them. The germline V gene encodes CDR1 LNHDA and CDR2 SQIVND (reference sequence). The CDR3 spans 14 residues. CDR3 sequence (DNA): TGTGCCAGTCTGGGTCAGGGGCTGTCGGGAGGCTACACCTTC. It yields the protein CASLGQGLSGGYTF.

This clone occurred a few times. The CDR3 loop is CASSFNSGNEKLFF. The CDR3 coding sequence is TGCGCCAGCAGCTTCAATTCAGGGAATGAAAAACTGTTTTTT. The chain has TRBV5-1 and TRBJ1-4, with a possible D match to TRBD1 (5 bases). Germline V gene data show CDR1 as SGHRS and CDR2 as YFSETQ. The CDR3 consists of 14 residues. Trimming pared 2 bases from V and 5 bases from J, leaving 10 bases between.

The V call is TRBV30, the J call TRBJ1-5, with D perhaps matching TRBD1 (6 bases). This CDR3 has 16 residues. V lost 2 bases and J 5 bases, leaving 19 bases between the germline ends. The germline CDR1 and CDR2 sequences are GTSNPN and SVGIG (reference sequence). CDR3 loop: CAWSTSGGRDHQPQHF. In DNA, the CDR3 is TGTGCCTGGAGTACCTCCGGGGGCAGGGACCATCAGCCCCAGCATTTT. Combining the CDR3 with reference TRBV30 and TRBJ1-5 gives the whole variable domain SQTIHQWPATLVQPVGSPLSLECTVEGTSNPNLYWYRQAAGRGLQLLFYSVGIGQISSEVPQNLSASRPQDRQFILSSKKLLLSDSGFYLCAWSTSGGRDHQPQHFGDGTRLSIL.

The chain carries TRBV19 and TRBJ1-4; D gene uncertain. V lost 6 bases and J lost 7, with 15 bases in between. Germline loops: CDR1 LNHDA, CDR2 SQIVND (reference sequence). This CDR3 comprises 14 residues. CDR3 sequence: CASRRPQSAEKLFF. The CDR3, as DNA: TGTGCCAGTAGAAGGCCTCAGAGTGCTGAAAAACTGTTTTTT.

J is TRBJ2-7 and V is TRBV9; D is unclear. The CDR3 loop spans 15 amino acids. V lost 4 bases to trimming and J lost 5 bases, with 19 bases between them. The V gene's germline CDR1 is SGDLS and CDR2 YYNGEE. Written as DNA, the CDR3 is TGTGCCAGCAGCCTCGCGCCGGACGGCCTCCACGAGCAGTACTTC. Protein product: CASSLAPDGLHEQYF.

The chain is built from TRBV5-6 and TRBJ2-5; 8 bases agree with TRBD1. The DNA end is a closer match to TRBJ2-7, so the J assignment may be wrong. Germline V gene lookup returns CDR1 SGHDT and CDR2 YYEEEE. The CDR3 loop spans 16 amino acids. As DNA, the CDR3 is TGTGCCAGCACCTTTGGCCCGGGACAGGAACCTTACGAGCAGTACTTC. Protein sequence: CASTFGPGQEPYEQYF.

The sample holds one count of this clone. The chain links TRBV4-2 to TRBJ1-1, with 8 bases matching TRBD1. The CDR3 extends over 16 amino acids. Looked up from germline, CDR1 is LGHNA and CDR2 is YNFKEQ. The junction had 11 bases not matched to a gene; V was cut back by 4 bases and J by 4 bases. As DNA, the CDR3 is TGTGCCAGCAGCCCGCGGACAGGGTACGAGGGCACTGAAGCTTTCTTT. Translating gives CASSPRTGYEGTEAFF.

The chain joins TRBV18 to TRBJ1-5; D perhaps matches TRBD1 (5 bases). The germline V and J ends were trimmed by 5 bases and 7 bases, with 12 bases remaining between them. The CDR3 has 13 residues. From germline, CDR1 is KGHSH and CDR2 LQKENI. The CDR3 DNA follows: TGTGCCAGCTCATCGGGGGGAAGCCAGCCCCAGCATTTT. It encodes CASSSGGSQPQHF.